This TCR beta chain was documented in a study of cytomegalovirus exposure and HLA in healthy donors. The PCR ran on 60 Vbeta and 13 Jbeta primers. Only in-frame clones appear in the TCRdb table, and some are missing; sequencing was by immunoSEQ multiplex PCR. The sample lists about 130,000 clones; about two thirds were seen once. CDR1 is SGHDN, CDR2 FVKESK, per germline. CDR3 length equals 13 residues. Trimming removed 1 base from V and 7 bases from J, with 10 bases in between. This chain joins TRBV14 and TRBJ1-1; D is unclear. Sequenced input: PBMCs. The sequence derives from a human donor in good health. This CDR3 reads CASSQARMVEAFF. The DNA of the CDR3 is TGTGCCAGCAGCCAAGCCAGGATGGTTGAAGCTTTCTTT. The full variable domain, with the rest looked up from reference TRBV14 and TRBJ1-1, is EAGVTQFPSHSVIEKGQTVTLRCDPISGHDNLYWYRRVMGKEIKFLLHFVKESKQDESGMPNNRFLAERTGGTYSTLKVQPAELEDSGVYFCASSQARMVEAFFGQGTRLTVV.